This T cell receptor (beta chain) was observed in a study of shared clonotypes between healthy human individuals (dated by TCRdb to 2020 to 2021). A note on the overall study: A couple of women and a few men aged 18 to 49 years were included in the cohort. To increase sequencing depth and limit assay-specific biases, different laboratories used diverse techniques to prepare libraries and sequence TCR repertoires. The study deeply sequenced blood TCR repertoires of about 5 healthy adults to estimate repertoire size and the extent of clonotype sharing between individuals. For each donor, CD4 naive and CD4 memory were each given three plates, CD8 naive was given two plates, and CD8 memory was given one plate. Each donor's leukapheresis produced roughly between roughly 0.85 and 9.5 billion PBMCs.

Based on the germline V gene (reference sequence), the CDR1 and CDR2 sequences are GTSNPN and SVGIG. The CDR3 spans 15 residues, from the cysteine through the phenylalanine. The retained sequence is limited to the CDR3, 45 bases, with the frame set at the first base. V and J are trimmed by 4 bases and 6 bases, and the gene matches miss 8 bases of the junction. On this clone itself: Its cognate antigen has yet to be identified. Nothing much larger sits one base from this clone, and base qualities are not available.

The donors were healthy, HIV-negative adults with no recently reported acute infections or vaccinations. Every donor was a Caucasian adult living in Nashville, Tennessee, USA. CD4+ T cells were enriched by magnetic negative selection, after which naive cells were positively selected on CD45RA and the negative fraction was taken as the memory subset. After blood collection by leukapheresis, PBMCs were isolated using Ficoll-Histopaque density gradient centrifugation and then cryopreserved in the vapor phase of liquid nitrogen. Analytical flow cytometry was used to check the purity and quantity of every magnetically sorted T cell population. Genomic DNA was isolated from each sorted fraction and quantified by UV absorbance on a Nanodrop 2000c. Overall study results and their limits: Sharing across a handful of donors was observed for approximately 5% of naive CD4, about 4% of naive CD8, roughly 2.4% of memory CD4, and roughly 0.4% of memory CD8 clonotypes. Rarefaction of sorted-subset datasets indicated incomplete sequencing despite the large sequencing depth. Higher generation probabilities were observed for clonotypes shared by all four sorted-subset donors than for non-shared clonotypes. The genetic and exposure-history diversity represented was limited by the small number of donors. Pairwise subsampling indicated that sequencing depth was expected to affect the degree of clonotype sharing among donors. Larger estimated clonotype richness was generally found for naive subsets than for memory subsets. Sampling was restricted to blood, and TCR repertoires in tissue are likely to differ from TCR repertoires in blood.

Using the deep immunoSEQ assay, multiplex PCR amplified TCR CDR3 regions from genomic DNA. Genomic DNA extracted from each cell subset was distributed evenly over all wells of several immunoSEQ 96-well plates, and each plate served as one replicate. Each replicate PCR for sorted subsets received roughly 0.2 ug genomic DNA, equal to tens of thousands of T cell genomes. Purified libraries were measured with a Qubit 3.0 fluorometer, size-checked on a Bioanalyzer 2100, and measured again with the KAPA Library Quantification kit. Each immunoSEQ 96-well plate was sequenced on its own single-read 150-cycle Illumina NextSeq 550 flow cell. The original pipeline was this. Because the immunoSEQ output held only junctional sequences and lacked quality scores, the filtering could not match the filtering applied to full-length reads. To assign V/J genes and CDR3, sequences were annotated against IMGT germline references using PyIR, a Python wrapper for IgBLAST v1.9. Any read was removed if the V/J assignment was weak (E-value above 1e-6), the CDR3 was missing, or the read contained stop codons, out-of-frame junctions, or ambiguous translated residues. V3J clonotypes were defined by identical inferred V gene, J gene, and CDR3 amino acid sequence. Percentage overlap between repertoires was computed as shared unique clonotypes divided by the size of the smaller repertoire. Repertoire richness was assessed with RTK rarefaction, the Chao1 estimator, and Recon v2.1 estimates of unobserved clonotypes. For all TCRbeta clonotypes obtained by the gDNA method from four donors, generation probabilities were computed with OLGA. TCRdb's version of the immuneACCESS table is confined to in-frame rearrangements and falls short of the full clone set. An unresolved V gene accounts for under half of the shortfall where checked; the remainder is of unknown origin. V and J calls plus clone size are reproduced from that table; the DNA served to infer D and trimming. In all, the sample holds 600,000 to 800,000 clones, and 72% of those were seen once. Of the sample, approximately 2% is held by the ten largest clones.

The TCR comes from a woman aged 25 to 45 in good health. Recombination connected TRBV30 to TRBJ2-2; TRBD2 lines up with 10 middle nucleotides. Input material: memory CD4+ T cells sorted from blood. According to the study, the label for this sample's cell subset or site signals: CD45RA-negative fraction. The CDR3 is CAWKHIAGGAGELFF. The nucleotide sequence reads as follows: TGTGCCTGGAAACACATAGCGGGAGGCGCCGGGGAGCTGTTTTTT. Reference TRBV30 and TRBJ2-2 proteins supply the regions before and after the CDR3; the full variable domain is: SQTIHQWPATLVQPVGSPLSLECTVEGTSNPNLYWYRQAAGRGLQLLFYSVGIGQISSEVPQNLSASRPQDRQFILSSKKLLLSDSGFYLCAWKHIAGGAGELFFGEGSRLTVL.